This T cell receptor (beta chain) is drawn from a study of blood T cell repertoires in COVID-19. In the study overall: Sources were T cells, B-cell-depleted T cells, or PBMCs; the material itself was cDNA or gDNA.

Original handling: Reference gene primer amplification gave nucleated cell count estimates. The assay was immunoSEQ multiplex PCR, and TCRdb's table has in-frame clones only and misses some. D and trimming come from the DNA, and the V and J calls and clone size come from that table. Of 230,000 or so clones listed, 80% to 90% are singletons. CDR1 is SGHRS, CDR2 YFSETQ, per germline. The V and J ends lost 0 bases and 7 bases, in that order; junction bases with no gene match: 14. The CDR3 is 17 amino acids. V gene TRBV5-1 combines with J gene TRBJ2-7, with TRBD2 identical over 9 bases. Material for sequencing was peripheral blood. This sequence originates from a man in his forties who had recovered from COVID-19. The CDR3 nucleotides read TGCGCCAGCAGCTTGGGGCTAGCGGGACGCCTGGCGAGGGAGCAGTACTTC. Amino acids: CASSLGLAGRLAREQYF.